This T cell receptor (beta chain) was documented in a study of early T cells in non-severe SARS-CoV-2 infection. General observations from the study: Comparison of clonotypes with VDJdb favored anti-spike CD8 responses while missing private and CD4 specificities.

The germline V gene has CDR1 GTSNPN and CDR2 SVGIG (reference sequence). The trim removed 3 bases at V and 5 bases at J, leaving 7 bases unmatched. This CDR3 is 14 amino acids long. This clonotype was seen many times. What it recognizes is unknown. TCRdb itself ran the 5' RACE reads through MiXCR, one entry per CDR3 protein. The sample lists under 60,000 distinct CDR3 sequences, 9.4% occurring once. The source was whole blood, collected at baseline. The chain links TRBV30 to TRBJ2-5; 9 positions agree with TRBD1. This receptor was taken from an adult who was a healthcare worker with PCR-confirmed SARS-CoV-2 infection or an uninfected control (not recorded which). CDR3 region: CAWSDGTGRETQYF. The DNA for the CDR3 is TGTGCCTGGAGCGACGGGACAGGGAGGGAGACCCAGTACTTC.